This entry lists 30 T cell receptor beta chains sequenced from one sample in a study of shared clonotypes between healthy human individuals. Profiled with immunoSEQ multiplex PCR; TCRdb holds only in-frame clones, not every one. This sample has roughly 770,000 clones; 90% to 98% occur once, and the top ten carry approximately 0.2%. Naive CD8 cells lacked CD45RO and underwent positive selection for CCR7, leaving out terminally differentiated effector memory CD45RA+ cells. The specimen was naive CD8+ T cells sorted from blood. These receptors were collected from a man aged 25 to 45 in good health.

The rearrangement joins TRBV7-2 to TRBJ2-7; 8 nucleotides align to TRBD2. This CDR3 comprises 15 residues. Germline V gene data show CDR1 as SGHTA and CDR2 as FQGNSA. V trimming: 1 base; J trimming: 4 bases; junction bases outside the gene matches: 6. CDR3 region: CASSLEAGAGYEQYF. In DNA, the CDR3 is TGTGCCAGCAGCTTAGAAGCGGGAGCGGGTTACGAGCAGTACTTC.

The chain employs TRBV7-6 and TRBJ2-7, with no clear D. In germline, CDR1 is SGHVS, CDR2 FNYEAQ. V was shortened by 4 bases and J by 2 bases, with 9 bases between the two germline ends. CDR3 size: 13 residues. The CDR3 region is CASSSARTYEQYF. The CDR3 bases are TGTGCCAGCAGCTCCGCCAGGACCTACGAGCAGTACTTC.

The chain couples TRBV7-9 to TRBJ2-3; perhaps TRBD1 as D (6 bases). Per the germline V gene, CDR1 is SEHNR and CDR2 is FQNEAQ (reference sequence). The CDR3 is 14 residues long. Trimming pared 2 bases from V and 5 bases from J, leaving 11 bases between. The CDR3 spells CASSLSTGQDTQYF. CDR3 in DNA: TGTGCCAGCAGCTTAAGTACAGGGCAAGATACGCAGTATTTT.

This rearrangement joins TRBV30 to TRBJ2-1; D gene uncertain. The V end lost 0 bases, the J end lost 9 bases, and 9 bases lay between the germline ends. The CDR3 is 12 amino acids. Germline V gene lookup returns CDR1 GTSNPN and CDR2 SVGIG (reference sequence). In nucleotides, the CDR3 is TGTGCCTGGAGTGTATATCTAAGTGAGCAGTTCTTC. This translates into CAWSVYLSEQFF.

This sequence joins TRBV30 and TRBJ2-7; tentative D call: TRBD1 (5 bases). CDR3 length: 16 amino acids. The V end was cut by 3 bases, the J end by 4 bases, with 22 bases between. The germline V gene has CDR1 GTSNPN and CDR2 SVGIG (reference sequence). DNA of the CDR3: TGTGCCTGGAGACGAGACAGCAGCCTCTTAATTTACGAGCAGTACTTC. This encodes CAWRRDSSLLIYEQYF. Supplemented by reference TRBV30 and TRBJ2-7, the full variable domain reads SQTIHQWPATLVQPVGSPLSLECTVEGTSNPNLYWYRQAAGRGLQLLFYSVGIGQISSEVPQNLSASRPQDRQFILSSKKLLLSDSGFYLCAWRRDSSLLIYEQYFGPGTRLTVT.

This chain's CDR3 is CASSFGRGYNEQFF. The CDR3 DNA reads as TGTGCCAGCAGCTTTGGTCGTGGGTACAATGAGCAGTTCTTC. The genes are TRBV7-8 and TRBJ2-1; the D is unclear. CDR3 size: 14 residues. Between the trimmed V and J ends, which lost 3 bases and 4 bases, there was a span of 10 bases. Germline CDR1 and CDR2: SGHVS and FQNEAQ.

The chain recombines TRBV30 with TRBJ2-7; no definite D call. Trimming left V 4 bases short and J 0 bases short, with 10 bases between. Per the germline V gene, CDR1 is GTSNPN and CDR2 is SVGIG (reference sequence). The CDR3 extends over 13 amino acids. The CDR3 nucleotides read TGTGCCTGGATACAAGCGAGCTCCTACGAGCAGTACTTC. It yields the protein CAWIQASSYEQYF.

CDR3 DNA sequence: TGCAGCGTAAAGCGGGAGTGGTCCAATGAGCAGTTCTTC. Residues: CSVKREWSNEQFF. The chain links TRBV29-1 to TRBJ2-1; 8 bases align to TRBD2. V gave up 6 bases and J gave up 6 bases; unmatched junction bases: 7. Germline assignment: CDR1 SQVTM and CDR2 ANQGSEA. The CDR3 is made up of 13 amino acids.

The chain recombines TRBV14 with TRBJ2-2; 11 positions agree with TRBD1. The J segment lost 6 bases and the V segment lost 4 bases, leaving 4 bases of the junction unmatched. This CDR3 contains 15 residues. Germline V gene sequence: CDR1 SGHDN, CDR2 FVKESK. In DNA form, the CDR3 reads TGTGCCAGCAGCCGCGGACAGGGGGCGGCCGGGGAGCTGTTTTTT. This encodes CASSRGQGAAGELFF.

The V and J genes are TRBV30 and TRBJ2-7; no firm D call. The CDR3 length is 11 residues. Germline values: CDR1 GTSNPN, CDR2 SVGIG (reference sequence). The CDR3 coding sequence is TGTGCTGGATTCTGGTTGAACGAGCAGTACTTC. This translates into CAGFWLNEQYF. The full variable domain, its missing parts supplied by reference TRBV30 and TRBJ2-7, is SQTIHQWPATLVQPVGSPLSLECTVEGTSNPNLYWYRQAAGRGLQLLFYSVGIGQISSEVPQNLSASRPQDRQFILSSKKLLLSDSGFYLCAGFWLNEQYFGPGTRLTVT.

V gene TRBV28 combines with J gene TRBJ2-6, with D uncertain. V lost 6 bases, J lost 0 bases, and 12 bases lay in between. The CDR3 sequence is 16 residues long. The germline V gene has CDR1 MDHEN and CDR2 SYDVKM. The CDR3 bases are TGTGCCAGCAGCAAAATCGCAGGCTCTGGGGCCAACGTCCTGACTTTC. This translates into CASSKIAGSGANVLTF. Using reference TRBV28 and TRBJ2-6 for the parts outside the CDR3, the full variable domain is DVKVTQSSRYLVKRTGEKVFLECVQDMDHENMFWYRQDPGLGLRLIYFSYDVKMKEKGDIPEGYSVSREKKERFSLILESASTNQTSMYLCASSKIAGSGANVLTFGAGSRLTVL.

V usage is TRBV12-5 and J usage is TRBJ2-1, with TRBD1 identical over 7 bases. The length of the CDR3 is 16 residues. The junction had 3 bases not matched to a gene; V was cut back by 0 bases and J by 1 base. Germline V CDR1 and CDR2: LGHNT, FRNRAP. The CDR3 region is CASGLVRQGSYNEQFF. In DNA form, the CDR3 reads TGTGCTAGTGGTTTGGTTAGACAGGGTTCCTACAATGAGCAGTTCTTC.

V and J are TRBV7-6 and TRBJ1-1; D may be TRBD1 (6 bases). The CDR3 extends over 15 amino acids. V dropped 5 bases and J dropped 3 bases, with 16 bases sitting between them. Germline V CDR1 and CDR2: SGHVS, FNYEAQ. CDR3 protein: CASSPRGGMDTEAFF. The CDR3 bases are TGTGCCAGCAGCCCAAGGGGGGGAATGGACACTGAAGCTTTCTTT.

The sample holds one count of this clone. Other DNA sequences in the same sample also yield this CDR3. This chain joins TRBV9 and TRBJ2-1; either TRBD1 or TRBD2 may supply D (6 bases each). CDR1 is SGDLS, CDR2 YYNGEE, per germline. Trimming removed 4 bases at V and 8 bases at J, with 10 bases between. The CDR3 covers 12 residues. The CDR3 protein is CASSYGGDEQFF. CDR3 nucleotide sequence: TGTGCCAGCAGCTACGGGGGCGATGAGCAGTTCTTC.

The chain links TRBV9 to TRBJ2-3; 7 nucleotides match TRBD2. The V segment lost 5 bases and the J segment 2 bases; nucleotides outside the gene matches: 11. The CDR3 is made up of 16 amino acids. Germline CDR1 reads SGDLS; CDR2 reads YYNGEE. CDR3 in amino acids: CASRPLGLADTDTQYF. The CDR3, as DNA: TGTGCCAGCAGACCCTTGGGGCTAGCGGACACAGATACGCAGTATTTT.

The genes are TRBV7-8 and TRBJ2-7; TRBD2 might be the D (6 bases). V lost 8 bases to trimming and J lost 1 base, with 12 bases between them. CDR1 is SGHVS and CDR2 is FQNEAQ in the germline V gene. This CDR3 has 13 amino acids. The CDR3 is CASSRRESYEQYF. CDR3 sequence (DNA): TGTGCCAGCTCGCGGAGGGAGTCCTACGAGCAGTACTTC. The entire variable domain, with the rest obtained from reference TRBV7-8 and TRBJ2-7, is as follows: GAGVSQSPRYKVAKRGQDVALRCDPISGHVSLFWYQQALGQGPEFLTYFQNEAQLDKSGLPSDRFFAERPEGSVSTLKIQRTQQEDSAVYLCASSRRESYEQYFGPGTRLTVT.

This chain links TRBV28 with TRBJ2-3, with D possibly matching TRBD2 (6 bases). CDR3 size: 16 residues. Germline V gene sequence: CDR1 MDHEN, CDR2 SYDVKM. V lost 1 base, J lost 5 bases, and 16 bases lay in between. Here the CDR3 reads CASSLSPSDNRDTQYF. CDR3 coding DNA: TGTGCCAGCAGTTTATCGCCTAGCGATAACCGAGATACGCAGTATTTT.

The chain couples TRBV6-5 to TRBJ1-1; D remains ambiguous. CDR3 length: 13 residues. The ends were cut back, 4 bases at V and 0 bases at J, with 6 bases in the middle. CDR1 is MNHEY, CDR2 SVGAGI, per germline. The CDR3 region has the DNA TGTGCCAGCAGTTTTACAGTGAACACTGAAGCTTTCTTT. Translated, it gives CASSFTVNTEAFF.

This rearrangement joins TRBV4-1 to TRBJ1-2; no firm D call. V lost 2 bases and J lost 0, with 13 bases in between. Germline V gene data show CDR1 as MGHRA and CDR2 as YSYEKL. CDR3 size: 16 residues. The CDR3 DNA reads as TGCGCCAGCAGCCAATGGCTACACACAGCTAACTATGGCTACACCTTC. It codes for CASSQWLHTANYGYTF.

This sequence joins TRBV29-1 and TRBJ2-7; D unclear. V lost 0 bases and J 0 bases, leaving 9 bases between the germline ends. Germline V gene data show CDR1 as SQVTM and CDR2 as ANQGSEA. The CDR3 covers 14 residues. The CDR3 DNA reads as TGCAGCGTTGAAGATCTAGGCAGCTCCTACGAGCAGTACTTC. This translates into CSVEDLGSSYEQYF.

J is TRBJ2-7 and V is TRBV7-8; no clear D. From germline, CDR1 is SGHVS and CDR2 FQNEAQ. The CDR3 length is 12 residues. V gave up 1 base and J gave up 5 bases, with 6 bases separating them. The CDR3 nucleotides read TGTGCCAGCAGCTTAGGATCCCACGAGCAGTACTTC. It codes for CASSLGSHEQYF.

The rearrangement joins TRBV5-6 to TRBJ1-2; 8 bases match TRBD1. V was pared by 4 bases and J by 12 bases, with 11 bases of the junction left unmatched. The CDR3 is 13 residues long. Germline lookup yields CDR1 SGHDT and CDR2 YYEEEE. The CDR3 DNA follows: TGTGCCAGCAGCCCCGGACAGGGCGTCGTCGACACCTTC. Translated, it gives CASSPGQGVVDTF.

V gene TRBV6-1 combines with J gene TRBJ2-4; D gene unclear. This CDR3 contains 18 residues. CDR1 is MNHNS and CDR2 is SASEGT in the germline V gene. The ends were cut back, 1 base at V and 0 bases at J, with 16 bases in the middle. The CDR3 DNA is TGTGCCAGCAGTGAAGAACGCTACTATGTCAAAGCCAAAAACATTCAGTACTTC. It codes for CASSEERYYVKAKNIQYF.

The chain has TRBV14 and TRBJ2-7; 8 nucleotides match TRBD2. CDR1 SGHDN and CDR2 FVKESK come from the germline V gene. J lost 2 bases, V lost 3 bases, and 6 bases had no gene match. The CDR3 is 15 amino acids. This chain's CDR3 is CASSHEASGPYEQYF. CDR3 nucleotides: TGTGCCAGCAGCCATGAGGCTAGCGGGCCCTACGAGCAGTACTTC.

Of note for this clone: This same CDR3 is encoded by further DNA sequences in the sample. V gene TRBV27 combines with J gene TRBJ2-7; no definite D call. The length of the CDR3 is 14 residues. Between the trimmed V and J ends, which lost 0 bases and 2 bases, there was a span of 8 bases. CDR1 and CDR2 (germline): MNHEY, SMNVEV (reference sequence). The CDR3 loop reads CASSLSGRAYEQYF. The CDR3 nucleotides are TGTGCCAGCAGTTTATCAGGCAGAGCCTACGAGCAGTACTTC.

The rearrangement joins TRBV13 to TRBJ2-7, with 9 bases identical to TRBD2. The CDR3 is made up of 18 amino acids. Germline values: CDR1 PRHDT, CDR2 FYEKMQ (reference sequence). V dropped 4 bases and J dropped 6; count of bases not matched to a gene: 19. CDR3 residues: CASSSPRDSGRLGAEQYF. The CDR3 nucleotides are TGTGCCAGCAGCTCCCCCCGGGATAGCGGGAGATTAGGGGCCGAGCAGTACTTC.

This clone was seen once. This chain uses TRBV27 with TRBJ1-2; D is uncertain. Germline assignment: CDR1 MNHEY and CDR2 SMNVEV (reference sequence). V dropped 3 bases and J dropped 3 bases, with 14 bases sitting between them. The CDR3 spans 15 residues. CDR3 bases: TGTGCCAGCAGTTTTTCTCGAGGGTTGGACTATGGCTACACCTTC. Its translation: CASSFSRGLDYGYTF.

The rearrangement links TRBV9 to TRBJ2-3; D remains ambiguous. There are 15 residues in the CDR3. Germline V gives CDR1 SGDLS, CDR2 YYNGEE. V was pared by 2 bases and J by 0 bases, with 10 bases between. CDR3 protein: CASSVWQASTDTQYF. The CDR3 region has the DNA TGTGCCAGCAGCGTTTGGCAAGCTAGCACAGATACGCAGTATTTT.

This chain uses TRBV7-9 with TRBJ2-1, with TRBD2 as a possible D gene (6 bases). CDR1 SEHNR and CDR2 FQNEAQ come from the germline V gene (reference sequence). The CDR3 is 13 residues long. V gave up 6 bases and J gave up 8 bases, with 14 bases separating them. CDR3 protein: CASRVAGSDEQFF. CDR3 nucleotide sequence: TGTGCCAGCAGAGTCGCGGGGTCCGATGAGCAGTTCTTC.

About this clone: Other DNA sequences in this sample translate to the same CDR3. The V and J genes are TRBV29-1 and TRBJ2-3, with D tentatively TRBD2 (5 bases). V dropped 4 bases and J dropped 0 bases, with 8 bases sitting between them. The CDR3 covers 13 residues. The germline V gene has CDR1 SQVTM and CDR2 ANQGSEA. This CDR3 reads CSVVGGSTDTQYF. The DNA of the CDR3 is TGCAGCGTTGTGGGCGGGAGCACAGATACGCAGTATTTT.